The TCR beta chain under discussion was sequenced for a study of blood T cell repertoires in COVID-19. Across the whole study: Samples of COVID-19 (acute and convalescent) were obtained from the United States, Italy and Spain. The cDNA or gDNA used as material had been derived from T cells, B-cell-depleted T cells, or PBMCs.

Per the original methods: Estimates of nucleated cell counts were drawn from the amplification of reference gene primers. The data were produced by immunoSEQ multiplex PCR, yet TCRdb's version contains in-frame clones alone and is incomplete. V and J calls and clone size come straight from that table; D and trimming were deduced from the DNA. Of some 100,000 clones in the sample, 75% to 85% were seen once. The CDR3 has 19 amino acids. The V end lost 5 bases, the J end lost 5 bases, and 28 bases lay between the germline ends. Per the germline V gene, CDR1 is MNHEY and CDR2 is SMNVEV (reference sequence).

The sequencing input was peripheral blood. This receptor was taken from a human donor in a cohort sampled during active COVID-19. The chain carries TRBV27 and TRBJ2-1; TRBD2 is a possible D gene (6 bases). CDR3 bases: TGTGCCAGCAGTCCTGGGCCCCCCCGGGGTAGCGGACCAGACAATGAGCAGTTCTTC. It is translated as CASSPGPPRGSGPDNEQFF.